This TCR beta chain was sequenced for a study of OX40 agonist ivuxolimab in advanced cancers. Study findings and constraints: Both CD4+ and CD8+ T cell populations in blood had undergone clonal expansion by week 6 at 0.1 to 3.0 mg/kg.

Sequencing used immunoSEQ multiplex PCR; TCRdb keeps in-frame clones, though not all of them. The sample has about 30,000 clones; roughly four fifths are singletons. As concerns this clone: Its specificity is not known.

The CDR3 extends over 15 amino acids. Trimming removed 2 bases from V and 3 bases from J; junction bases left unmatched: 4. CDR1 and CDR2 (germline): ENHRY, SYGVKD. The sample consisted of CD4+ or CD8+ T cells sorted from blood, taken in a trial of the OX40 agonist ivuxolimab. The genes are TRBV10-3 and TRBJ1-5; 7 bases agree with TRBD1. This TCR was recovered from an adult with an advanced solid tumor such as melanoma, head and neck, liver or kidney cancer. The CDR3 DNA reads as TGTGCCATCAGTGAGGACAGGGTGAACAATCAGCCCCAGCATTTT. It codes for CAISEDRVNNQPQHF.